This TCR beta chain was obtained from a study of T-cell reconstitution after alpha-beta-depleted transplantation in children. Study-wide results and caveats: At the one-year point after transplant, T-cell counts and TCRbeta diversity were found to come mostly from T cells that had been newly produced. Several hundred expanded graft clones reportedly were the source of alpha-beta T cells about two months after transplant. The high TCRbeta diversity at day 60 in some patients came from surviving recipient T cells and thymic progenitors.

The V end was cut by 0 bases, the J end by 6 bases, with 14 bases between. Germline V gene lookup returns CDR1 SGHRS and CDR2 YFSETQ. The CDR3 is 15 residues long. As it was prepared, the TCRbeta library received unique molecular identifiers. TCRdb passed the PCR reads through MiXCR, listing each CDR3 protein once. The table lists tens of thousands of distinct CDR3 sequences, approximately 18% of them singletons. This clonotype was seen ten or more times. Its antigen remains unidentified. The source material was PBMCs, mostly from graft donor cells, sampled 360 days after TCRalphabeta/CD19-depleted stem cell transplant. The receptor's source is a male patient under 10 years old who had a stem cell transplant for acute lymphoblastic leukemia, so the T cells may come from the graft donor. The J gene is TRBJ2-3, the V gene TRBV5-1; D might be TRBD2 (6 bases). The CDR3 loop reads CASSLAGLSRDTQYF. The CDR3 DNA reads as TGCGCCAGCAGCTTGGCGGGACTCAGCAGGGATACGCAGTATTTT.